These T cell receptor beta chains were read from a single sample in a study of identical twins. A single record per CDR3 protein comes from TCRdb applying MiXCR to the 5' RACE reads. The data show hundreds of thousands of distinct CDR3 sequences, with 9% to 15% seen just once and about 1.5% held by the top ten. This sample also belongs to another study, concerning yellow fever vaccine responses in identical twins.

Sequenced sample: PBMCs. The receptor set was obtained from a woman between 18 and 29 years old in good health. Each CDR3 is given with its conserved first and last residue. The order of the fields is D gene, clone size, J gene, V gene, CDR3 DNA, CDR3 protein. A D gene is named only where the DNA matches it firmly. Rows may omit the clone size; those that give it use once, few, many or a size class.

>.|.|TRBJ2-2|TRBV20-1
TGCAGTGCTAGAGATTTGGGGAACACCGGGGAGCTGTTTTTT
CSARDLGNTGELFF
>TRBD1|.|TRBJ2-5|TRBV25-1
TGTGCCAGCAGTGAATTGTGGGCAACCGGGACAGGGGGCGGAGAGACCCAGTACTTC
CASSELWATGTGGGETQYF
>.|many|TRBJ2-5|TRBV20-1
TGCAGTGCTAGGGGAGGAGAGACCCAGTACTTC
CSARGGETQYF
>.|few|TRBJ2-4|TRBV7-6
TGTGCCAGCAATAGTCAGAGACGACTAGCCAAAAACATTCAGTACTTC
CASNSQRRLAKNIQYF
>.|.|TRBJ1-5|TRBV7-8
TGTGCCAGCAGCTTAATGAACCCAGCAATGGTACAGCCCCAGCATTTT
CASSLMNPAMVQPQHF
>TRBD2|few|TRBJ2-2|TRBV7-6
TGTGCCAGCAGCTCCACCCGGGGTAGCGGGATTGGCACCGGGGAGCTGTTTTTT
CASSSTRGSGIGTGELFF
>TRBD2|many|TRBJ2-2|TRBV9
TGTGCCAGCAGCGCACCCTCGACTAGCGGGAGGGTGGCCGGGGAGCTGTTTTTT
CASSAPSTSGRVAGELFF
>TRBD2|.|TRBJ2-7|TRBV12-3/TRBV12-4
TGTGCCAGCAGAAAACTAGCGGGAGAGGAGCAGTACTTC
CASRKLAGEEQYF
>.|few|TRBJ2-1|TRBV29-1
TGCAGCGTTGTCGCGGGTTCGAGCTCCTACAATGAGCAGTTCTTC
CSVVAGSSSYNEQFF
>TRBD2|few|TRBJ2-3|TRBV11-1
TGTGCCAGCAGCTCATTTATTCGGGAGGGCTCTAGCACAGATACGCAGTATTTT
CASSSFIREGSSTDTQYF
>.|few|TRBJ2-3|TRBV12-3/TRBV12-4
TGTGCCAGCAGTCCACGGGACTCTTGGGGCCCAGATACGCAGTATTTT
CASSPRDSWGPDTQYF
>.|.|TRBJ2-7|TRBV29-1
TGCAGCACCCTCGGGGGCGGCGAGCAGTACTTC
CSTLGGGEQYF
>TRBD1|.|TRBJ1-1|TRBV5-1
TGCGCCAGCAGCCTACTAAGGACAGGGACCGCTGAAGCTTTCTTT
CASSLLRTGTAEAFF
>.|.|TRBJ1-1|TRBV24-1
TGTGCCACCAGTGATGGAGGGAGGGGGTTCACTGAAGCTTTCTTT
CATSDGGRGFTEAFF
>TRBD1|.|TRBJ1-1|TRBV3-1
TGTGCCAGCAGCCAACGGGACAGGGTTCTCTTAAAGGCTGAAGCTTTCTTT
CASSQRDRVLLKAEAFF
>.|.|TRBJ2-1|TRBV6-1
TGTGCCAGCAGTGAAAGGGCCATGAGGGATGAGCAGTTCTTC
CASSERAMRDEQFF
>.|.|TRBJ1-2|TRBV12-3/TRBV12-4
TGTGCCAGCAGTTTAGTTGTAGGGCCCACCCTCTATGGCTACACCTTC
CASSLVVGPTLYGYTF
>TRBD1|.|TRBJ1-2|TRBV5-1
TGCGCCAGCAGCTTGGCAGGGACCCCAGGGGGGGGCTACACCTTC
CASSLAGTPGGGYTF
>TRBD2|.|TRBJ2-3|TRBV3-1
TGTGCCAGCAGCCCCCTAGCGGGAGCCTTTGCAGATACGCAGTATTTT
CASSPLAGAFADTQYF
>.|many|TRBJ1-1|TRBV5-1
TGCGCCAGCAGCTTGATTTCGGTATCCGACACTGAAGCTTTCTTT
CASSLISVSDTEAFF
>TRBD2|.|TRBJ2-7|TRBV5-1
TGCGCCAGCAGCCCCGGGACTAGCGGGAGCGTAGGCGAGCAGTACTTC
CASSPGTSGSVGEQYF
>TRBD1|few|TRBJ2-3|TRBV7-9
TGTGCCAGCAGATCTACGGGACAGGCGTACACAGATACGCAGTATTTT
CASRSTGQAYTDTQYF
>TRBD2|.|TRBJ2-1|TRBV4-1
TGCGCCAGCAGCCCCAGCGGGATTAAAACCAATGAGCAGTTCTTC
CASSPSGIKTNEQFF
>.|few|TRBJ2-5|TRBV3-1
TGTGCCAGCAGCCAAGAGATCTATGGGCAAGAGACCCAGTACTTC
CASSQEIYGQETQYF
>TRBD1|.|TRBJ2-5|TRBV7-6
TGTGCCTCTCTTTACCGGAACAGGGGACAGGAGACCCAGTACTTC
CASLYRNRGQETQYF
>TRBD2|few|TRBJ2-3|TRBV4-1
TGCGCCAGCAGCCAAGGCCACGGGACTAGCGCTCGCGCAGATACGCAGTATTTT
CASSQGHGTSARADTQYF
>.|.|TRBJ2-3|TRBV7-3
TGTGCCAGCAGCTTGGGCGGGTGGTACACAGATACGCAGTATTTT
CASSLGGWYTDTQYF
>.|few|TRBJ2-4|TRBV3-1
TGTGCCAGCAGCTTGCTTGGGACTCAAAACATTCAGTACTTC
CASSLLGTQNIQYF
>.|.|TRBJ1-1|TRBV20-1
TGCAGTGCTAGAGCTCGGGACCCCCTAGGACCTGAAGCTTTCTTT
CSARARDPLGPEAFF
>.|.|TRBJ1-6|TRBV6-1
TGTGCCAGCACCCCCGGGACATCTATTTCACCCCTCCACTTT
CASTPGTSISPLHF
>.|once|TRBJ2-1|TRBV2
TGTGCCAGCAGCGCCGGCCGGGCCAGCGGGCAGTTCTTC
CASSAGRASGQFF
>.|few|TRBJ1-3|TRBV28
TGTGCCAGCAGTTTAGTCCGCTCTGGAAACACCATATATTTT
CASSLVRSGNTIYF
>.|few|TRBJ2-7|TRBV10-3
TGTGCCATCAGTGAGTGGGACTTTGGGGACGAGCAGTACTTC
CAISEWDFGDEQYF
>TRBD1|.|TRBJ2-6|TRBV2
TGTGCCAGTCAGAGAGGCCAGGGGGCCACTGGGGCCAACGTCCTGACTTTC
CASQRGQGATGANVLTF
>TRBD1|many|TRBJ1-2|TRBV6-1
TGTGCCACTCGGACAGGGGGTACTGTGCATGGCTACACCTTC
CATRTGGTVHGYTF
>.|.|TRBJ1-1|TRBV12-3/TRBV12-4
TGTGCCAGCACCATGACCGGACAGGAAGCTTTCTTT
CASTMTGQEAFF
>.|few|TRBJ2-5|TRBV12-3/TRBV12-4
TGTGCCAGCAGTCCGGCGGGACGAGGCGGGGAGACCCAGTACTTC
CASSPAGRGGETQYF
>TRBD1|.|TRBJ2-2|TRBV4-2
TGTGCCAGCAGCCAAGAAAGGGACAGGCAACCCACCGGGGAGCTGTTTTTT
CASSQERDRQPTGELFF
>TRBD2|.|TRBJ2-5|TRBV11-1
TGTGCCAGCAGCTTAGCCTCCGGGACTAGAGGTGCCCAAGAGACCCAGTACTTC
CASSLASGTRGAQETQYF
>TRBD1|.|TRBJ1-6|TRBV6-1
TGTGCCAGCAGTCCCCGACAGGGCGGTTCACCCCTCCACTTT
CASSPRQGGSPLHF